The entry below gives a single T cell receptor (beta chain) sequence along with its context. This sample stems from a study of blood T cell repertoires in COVID-19. About the research overall: From the United States, Italy and Spain came samples of acute and convalescent COVID-19.

Germline values: CDR1 MNHEY, CDR2 SMNVEV (reference sequence). Trimming removed 2 bases at V and 7 bases at J, with 23 bases between. This CDR3 is built from 18 residues. Here immunoSEQ multiplex PCR was the method, and the copy in TCRdb shows in-frame clones only, minus some. This sample has more than 100,000 clones, with 80% to 85% found just once. The rearrangement joins TRBV27 to TRBJ1-4, with D possibly being TRBD1 (5 bases). The sequenced sample was peripheral blood. This receptor was identified in a woman aged 25 to 39 who had recovered from COVID-19. The CDR3 DNA is TGTGCCAGCAGTTTACGTCCTCTGGGGGTGGGGGGAGTTGAAAAACTGTTTTTT. It encodes CASSLRPLGVGGVEKLFF.